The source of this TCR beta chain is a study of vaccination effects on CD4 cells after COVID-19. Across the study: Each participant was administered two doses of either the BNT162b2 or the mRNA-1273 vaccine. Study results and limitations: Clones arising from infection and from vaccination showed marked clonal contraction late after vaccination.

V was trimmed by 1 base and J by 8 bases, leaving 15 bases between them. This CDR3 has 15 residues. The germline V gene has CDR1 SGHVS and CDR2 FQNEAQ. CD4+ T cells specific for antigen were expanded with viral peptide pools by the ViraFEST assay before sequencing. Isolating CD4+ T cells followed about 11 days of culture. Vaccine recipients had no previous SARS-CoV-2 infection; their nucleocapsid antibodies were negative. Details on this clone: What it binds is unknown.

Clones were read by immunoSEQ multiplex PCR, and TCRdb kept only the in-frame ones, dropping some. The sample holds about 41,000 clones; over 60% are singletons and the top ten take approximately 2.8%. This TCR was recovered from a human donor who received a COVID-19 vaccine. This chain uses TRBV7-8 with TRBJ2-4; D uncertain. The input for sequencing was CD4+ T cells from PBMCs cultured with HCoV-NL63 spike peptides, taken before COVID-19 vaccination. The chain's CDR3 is CASSLGSSDIHIQYF. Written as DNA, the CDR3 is TGTGCCAGCAGCTTAGGGTCGAGTGACATTCACATTCAGTACTTC.